Listed below are T cell receptor beta chains from one sample, sequenced in a study of T-cell memory formation after mild COVID-19. Using its own MiXCR run on the 5' RACE reads, TCRdb lists one record per CDR3 protein. This table has tens of thousands of distinct CDR3 sequences, 12% appearing once. The sequenced sample consisted of PBMCs or a T cell subset sorted from them (not recorded which). The receptors were sampled from a man aged 18 to 30 who had mild COVID-19 (a few samples of this study predate the infection). Cell type and time point are not known. The CDR3 runs from the conserved cysteine through the conserved F or W. Fields, in order: D gene, V gene, clone size, J gene, CDR3 DNA, CDR3 protein. D genes are given only for firm matches. Clone size is given for some rows only: seen once, a few or many times, or a class if the clone is expanded.

D gene: TRBD1
V gene: TRBV12-3/TRBV12-4
clone size: -
J gene: TRBJ1-1
CDR3 DNA: TGTGCCAGCAGTTTAGTCCCGGGACAGCATGAAGCTTTCTTT
CDR3 protein: CASSLVPGQHEAFF

D gene: -
V gene: TRBV29-1
clone size: -
J gene: TRBJ1-1
CDR3 DNA: TGCAGTGATCAACCTGAGGGGTCGAGAGCTTTCTTT
CDR3 protein: CSDQPEGSRAFF

D gene: -
V gene: TRBV12-3/TRBV12-4
clone size: few
J gene: TRBJ2-3
CDR3 DNA: TGTGCCAGCAGTTTGGACGGGGCTAGGGCAGATACGCAGTATTTT
CDR3 protein: CASSLDGARADTQYF

D gene: -
V gene: TRBV7-9
clone size: many
J gene: TRBJ2-5
CDR3 DNA: TGTGCCAGCAGCCCGTTTGGGGGCCTCCAAGAGACCCAGTACTTC
CDR3 protein: CASSPFGGLQETQYF

D gene: -
V gene: TRBV7-9
clone size: many
J gene: TRBJ2-3
CDR3 DNA: TGTGCCAGCATCCCCGCCGCCTCGGGGCGGGATACGCAGTATTTT
CDR3 protein: CASIPAASGRDTQYF

D gene: -
V gene: TRBV20-1
clone size: -
J gene: TRBJ1-1
CDR3 DNA: TGCAGTGCTAGTATACCCCCTCTGAACACTGAAGCTTTCTTT
CDR3 protein: CSASIPPLNTEAFF

D gene: -
V gene: TRBV5-1
clone size: few
J gene: TRBJ2-1
CDR3 DNA: TGCGCCAGCAGCTTTGGCGGGGACAATGAGCAGTTCTTC
CDR3 protein: CASSFGGDNEQFF

D gene: -
V gene: TRBV10-1
clone size: few
J gene: TRBJ1-2
CDR3 DNA: TGCGCCAGCAGTGAAGGACCTAACTATGGCTACACCTTC
CDR3 protein: CASSEGPNYGYTF

D gene: TRBD2
V gene: TRBV6-1
clone size: few
J gene: TRBJ2-5
CDR3 DNA: TGTGCCAGCAGGGGGGGACTAGCGGAAGAGACCCAGTACTTC
CDR3 protein: CASRGGLAEETQYF

D gene: -
V gene: TRBV5-1
clone size: medium-sized
J gene: TRBJ2-2
CDR3 DNA: TGCGCCAGCAGCTTGGCGGTTGGAGCCTACACCGGGGAGCTGTTTTTT
CDR3 protein: CASSLAVGAYTGELFF

D gene: TRBD2
V gene: TRBV7-2
clone size: many
J gene: TRBJ2-1
CDR3 DNA: TGTGCCAGCAGCTCCGCTAGCGGGGAGCCATACAATGAGCAGTTCTTC
CDR3 protein: CASSSASGEPYNEQFF

D gene: TRBD2
V gene: TRBV7-8
clone size: many
J gene: TRBJ2-5
CDR3 DNA: TGTGCCAGCAGCCGGTACGCCGGCGGGGGGTATCAAGAGACCCAGTACTTC
CDR3 protein: CASSRYAGGGYQETQYF

D gene: -
V gene: TRBV27
clone size: many
J gene: TRBJ2-7
CDR3 DNA: TGTGCCAGCAGTTTCAGAGGGCAAGCCTACGAGCAGTACTTC
CDR3 protein: CASSFRGQAYEQYF

D gene: -
V gene: TRBV15
clone size: many
J gene: TRBJ2-3
CDR3 DNA: TGTGCCACCAGCAGAGGAACTCATACGCAGTATTTT
CDR3 protein: CATSRGTHTQYF

D gene: TRBD1
V gene: TRBV5-1
clone size: many
J gene: TRBJ2-3
CDR3 DNA: TGCGCCAGCAGCTTGAAAGACAGGGCCACAGATACGCAGTATTTT
CDR3 protein: CASSLKDRATDTQYF

D gene: -
V gene: TRBV28
clone size: -
J gene: TRBJ1-5
CDR3 DNA: TGTGCCAGCAGTTTGAGTACAGGTTCGCAGCCCCAGCATTTT
CDR3 protein: CASSLSTGSQPQHF

D gene: TRBD1
V gene: TRBV5-1
clone size: many
J gene: TRBJ2-5
CDR3 DNA: TGCGCCAGCAGCCCGACAGGGGTTGGCGAGACCCAGTACTTC
CDR3 protein: CASSPTGVGETQYF

D gene: -
V gene: TRBV20-1
clone size: -
J gene: TRBJ1-1
CDR3 DNA: TGCAGTGCTAGAGGGAGGGTGGGGAACACTGAAGCTTTCTTT
CDR3 protein: CSARGRVGNTEAFF

D gene: -
V gene: TRBV5-1
clone size: many
J gene: TRBJ2-1
CDR3 DNA: TGCGCCAGCAGCTTCCGGACAGTGACTCCTTCCTACAATGAGCAGTTCTTC
CDR3 protein: CASSFRTVTPSYNEQFF

D gene: TRBD1
V gene: TRBV11-2
clone size: -
J gene: TRBJ2-2
CDR3 DNA: TGTGCCAGCAGCGTAGGGACAGGGCACACCGGGGAGCTGTTTTTT
CDR3 protein: CASSVGTGHTGELFF

D gene: -
V gene: TRBV4-1
clone size: few
J gene: TRBJ2-2
CDR3 DNA: TGCGCCAGCAGCCTAAGGAGTTCCGGGGAGCTGTTTTTT
CDR3 protein: CASSLRSSGELFF

D gene: -
V gene: TRBV5-4
clone size: -
J gene: TRBJ1-2
CDR3 DNA: TGTGCCAGCAGGGGGACCGAGACTAACTATGGCTACACCTTC
CDR3 protein: CASRGTETNYGYTF

D gene: -
V gene: TRBV21-1
clone size: -
J gene: TRBJ2-7
CDR3 DNA: TGTGCCAGCAGACCTCTGGACAGGTCCTACGAGCAGTACTTC
CDR3 protein: CASRPLDRSYEQYF

D gene: -
V gene: TRBV12-3/TRBV12-4
clone size: -
J gene: TRBJ1-1
CDR3 DNA: TGTGCCAGCAGCCGGGCCTTTGAGGCTTTCTTT
CDR3 protein: CASSRAFEAFF

D gene: -
V gene: TRBV11-2
clone size: -
J gene: TRBJ2-2
CDR3 DNA: TGTGCCAGCAGCTTAGAGGTTTTCGGGGAGCTGTTTTTT
CDR3 protein: CASSLEVFGELFF

D gene: -
V gene: TRBV7-2
clone size: -
J gene: TRBJ2-3
CDR3 DNA: TGTGCCAGCAGCTTAGCTAGCGGCGATACGCAGTATTTT
CDR3 protein: CASSLASGDTQYF

D gene: -
V gene: TRBV7-3
clone size: -
J gene: TRBJ2-1
CDR3 DNA: TGTGCCAGCAGCCGCGATAGCCGGGGGATCACCTACAATGAGCAGTTCTTC
CDR3 protein: CASSRDSRGITYNEQFF

D gene: TRBD2
V gene: TRBV6-1
clone size: few
J gene: TRBJ2-3
CDR3 DNA: TGTGCCAGCAGTGGGAGAGCGGGACGCACAGATACGCAGTATTTT
CDR3 protein: CASSGRAGRTDTQYF

D gene: -
V gene: TRBV7-2
clone size: many
J gene: TRBJ1-6
CDR3 DNA: TGTGCCAGCAGCTTAAGGTACGGCGACTCACCCCTCCACTTT
CDR3 protein: CASSLRYGDSPLHF

D gene: TRBD2
V gene: TRBV4-2
clone size: -
J gene: TRBJ2-7
CDR3 DNA: TGTGCCAGGAGCCAAGGTGGACTAGCAGCCGGCTACGAGCAGTACTTC
CDR3 protein: CARSQGGLAAGYEQYF

D gene: TRBD2
V gene: TRBV4-1
clone size: many
J gene: TRBJ2-1
CDR3 DNA: TGCGCCAGCAGCGGAACTAGCGGGGAGCAGTTCTTC
CDR3 protein: CASSGTSGEQFF

D gene: TRBD1
V gene: TRBV12-3/TRBV12-4
clone size: many
J gene: TRBJ2-1
CDR3 DNA: TGTGCCAGCAGTTTCAGGACAGGGCGGGACAATGAGCAGTTCTTC
CDR3 protein: CASSFRTGRDNEQFF

D gene: -
V gene: TRBV6-7
clone size: -
J gene: TRBJ1-4
CDR3 DNA: TGTGCCAGCAGTTACTCTCCCGTCCATGAAAAACTGTTTTTT
CDR3 protein: CASSYSPVHEKLFF

D gene: -
V gene: TRBV7-9
clone size: -
J gene: TRBJ1-1
CDR3 DNA: TGTGCCAGCAGCTTAATTTCGAGGCGGAACACTGAAGCTTTCTTT
CDR3 protein: CASSLISRRNTEAFF

D gene: -
V gene: TRBV4-2
clone size: -
J gene: TRBJ2-3
CDR3 DNA: TGTGCCAGCAGCCAAGTAGGGACGGGCGGGGGCACAGATACGCAGTATTTT
CDR3 protein: CASSQVGTGGGTDTQYF

D gene: -
V gene: TRBV25-1
clone size: -
J gene: TRBJ1-2
CDR3 DNA: TGTGCCAGCAGTGAATTCTGGGGCTACACCTTC
CDR3 protein: CASSEFWGYTF

D gene: -
V gene: TRBV29-1
clone size: -
J gene: TRBJ1-4
CDR3 DNA: TGCAGCGTTTCCCGACAAGAAAATGAAAAACTGTTTTTT
CDR3 protein: CSVSRQENEKLFF

D gene: -
V gene: TRBV6-5
clone size: -
J gene: TRBJ2-5
CDR3 DNA: TGTGCCAGCAGTTACCTCGCGGAGGCCGGTGGGACCCAGTACTTC
CDR3 protein: CASSYLAEAGGTQYF

D gene: -
V gene: TRBV7-2
clone size: -
J gene: TRBJ2-5
CDR3 DNA: TGTGCCAGCAGCCGAGGCGGGACGGAAGAGACCCAGTACTTC
CDR3 protein: CASSRGGTEETQYF

D gene: -
V gene: TRBV6-5
clone size: -
J gene: TRBJ1-4
CDR3 DNA: TGTGCCAGCCAGCCCCTAGGAGCAACTAATGAAAAACTGTTTTTT
CDR3 protein: CASQPLGATNEKLFF

D gene: TRBD1
V gene: TRBV5-1
clone size: -
J gene: TRBJ1-2
CDR3 DNA: TGCGCCAGCAGCTTGGCAGGGGGCAATGGCTATGGCTACACCTTC
CDR3 protein: CASSLAGGNGYGYTF

D gene: TRBD1
V gene: TRBV5-4
clone size: many
J gene: TRBJ2-5
CDR3 DNA: TGTGCCAGCAGTCCTCGGACAGGACAAGAGACCCAGTACTTC
CDR3 protein: CASSPRTGQETQYF

D gene: -
V gene: TRBV7-2
clone size: many
J gene: TRBJ2-5
CDR3 DNA: TGTGCCAGCAGCTTAGGTGGGGGGCCCCAAGAGACCCAGTACTTC
CDR3 protein: CASSLGGGPQETQYF

D gene: -
V gene: TRBV5-1
clone size: -
J gene: TRBJ1-1
CDR3 DNA: TGCGCCAGCAGCTTGGCGATGGGTAACACTGAAGCTTTCTTT
CDR3 protein: CASSLAMGNTEAFF

D gene: -
V gene: TRBV20-1
clone size: -
J gene: TRBJ2-2
CDR3 DNA: TGCAGTGCCACCAGGGTCGGGGAGCTGTTTTTT
CDR3 protein: CSATRVGELFF

D gene: -
V gene: TRBV7-3
clone size: few
J gene: TRBJ2-3
CDR3 DNA: TGTGCCAGCAGCTTAGGAACAACTGCAGAAGATACGCAGTATTTT
CDR3 protein: CASSLGTTAEDTQYF

D gene: -
V gene: TRBV12-3/TRBV12-4
clone size: many
J gene: TRBJ1-5
CDR3 DNA: TGTGCCAGCAGTTTAATGGATCGCAATCAGCCCCAGCATTTT
CDR3 protein: CASSLMDRNQPQHF